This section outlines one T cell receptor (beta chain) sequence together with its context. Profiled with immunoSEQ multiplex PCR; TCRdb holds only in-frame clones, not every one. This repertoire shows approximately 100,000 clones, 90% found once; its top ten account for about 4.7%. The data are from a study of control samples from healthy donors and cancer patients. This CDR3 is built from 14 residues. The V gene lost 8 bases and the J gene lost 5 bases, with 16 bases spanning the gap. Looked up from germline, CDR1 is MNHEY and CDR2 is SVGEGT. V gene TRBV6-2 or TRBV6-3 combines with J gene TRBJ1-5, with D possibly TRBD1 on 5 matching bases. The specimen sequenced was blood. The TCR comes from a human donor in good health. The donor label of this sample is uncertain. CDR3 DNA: TGTGCCAGCGGTAACTACTTGGGGCATCAGCCCCAGCATTTT. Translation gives CASGNYLGHQPQHF.